This T cell receptor beta chain came from a study of OX40 agonist ivuxolimab in advanced cancers. Trimming took off 7 bases at V and 8 bases at J, with 18 bases between the two ends. Per the germline V gene, CDR1 is SQVTM and CDR2 is ANQGSEA. The length of the CDR3 is 13 residues. Data came from immunoSEQ multiplex PCR; TCRdb stores just in-frame clones and leaves some out. Of fewer than 85,000 clones listed, just over 85% are singletons. The sample holds one count of this clone. This clonotype was sampled from an adult with an advanced solid tumor such as melanoma, head and neck, liver or kidney cancer. The input for sequencing was CD4+ or CD8+ T cells sorted from blood, taken in a trial of the OX40 agonist ivuxolimab. This chain connects TRBV29-1 to TRBJ2-1; a possible D gene is TRBD1 (6 bases). The CDR3 DNA reads TGCAGCGCTGGCAGACGGACAGTCGATGAGCAGTTCTTC. Protein product: CSAGRRTVDEQFF.